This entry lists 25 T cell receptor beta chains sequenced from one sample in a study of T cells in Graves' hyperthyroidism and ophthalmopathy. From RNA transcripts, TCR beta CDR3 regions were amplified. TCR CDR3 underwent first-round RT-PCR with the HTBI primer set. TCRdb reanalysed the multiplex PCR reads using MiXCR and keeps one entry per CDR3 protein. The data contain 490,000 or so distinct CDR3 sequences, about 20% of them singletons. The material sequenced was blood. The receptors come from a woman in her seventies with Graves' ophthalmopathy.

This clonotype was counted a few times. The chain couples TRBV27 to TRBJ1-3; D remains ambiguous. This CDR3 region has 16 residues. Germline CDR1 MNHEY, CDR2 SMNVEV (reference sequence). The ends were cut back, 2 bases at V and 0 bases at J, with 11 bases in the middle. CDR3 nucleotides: TGTGCCAGCAGTTTAGACCGGAGTACCTCTGGAAACACCATATATTTT. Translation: CASSLDRSTSGNTIYF.

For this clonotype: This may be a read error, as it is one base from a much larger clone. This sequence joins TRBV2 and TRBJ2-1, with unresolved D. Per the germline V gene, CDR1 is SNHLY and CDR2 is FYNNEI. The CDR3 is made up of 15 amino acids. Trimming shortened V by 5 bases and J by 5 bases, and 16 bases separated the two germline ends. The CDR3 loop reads CASSSDQAPHNEQFF. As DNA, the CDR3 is TGTGCCAGCAGTTCTGACCAAGCCCCCCACAATGAGCAGTTCTTC.

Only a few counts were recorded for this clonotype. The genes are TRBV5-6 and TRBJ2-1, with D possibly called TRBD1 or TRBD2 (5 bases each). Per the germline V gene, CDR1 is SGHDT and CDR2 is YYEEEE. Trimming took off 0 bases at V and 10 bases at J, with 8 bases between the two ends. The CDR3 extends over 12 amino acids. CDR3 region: CASSLVRDEQFF. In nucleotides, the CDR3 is TGTGCCAGCAGCTTGGTCCGGGACGAGCAGTTCTTC.

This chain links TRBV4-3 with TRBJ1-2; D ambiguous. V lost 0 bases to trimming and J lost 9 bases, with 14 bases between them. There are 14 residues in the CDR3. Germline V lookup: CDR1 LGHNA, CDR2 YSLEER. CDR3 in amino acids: CASSQDMKGRSYTF. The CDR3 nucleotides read TGCGCCAGCAGCCAAGATATGAAGGGAAGAAGCTACACCTTC.

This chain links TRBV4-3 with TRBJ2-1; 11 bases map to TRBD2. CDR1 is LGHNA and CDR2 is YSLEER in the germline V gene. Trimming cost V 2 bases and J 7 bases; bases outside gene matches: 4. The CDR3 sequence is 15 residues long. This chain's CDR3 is CASSQPGLAENEQFF. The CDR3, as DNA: TGCGCCAGCAGCCAACCGGGACTAGCGGAAAATGAGCAGTTCTTC.

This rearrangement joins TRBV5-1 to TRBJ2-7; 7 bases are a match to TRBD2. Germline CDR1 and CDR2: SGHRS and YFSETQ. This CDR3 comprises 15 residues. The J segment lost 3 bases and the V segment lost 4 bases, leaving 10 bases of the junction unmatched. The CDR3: CASSQGLAEHYEQYF. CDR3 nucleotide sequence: TGCGCCAGCAGCCAAGGGCTAGCGGAACACTACGAGCAGTACTTC.

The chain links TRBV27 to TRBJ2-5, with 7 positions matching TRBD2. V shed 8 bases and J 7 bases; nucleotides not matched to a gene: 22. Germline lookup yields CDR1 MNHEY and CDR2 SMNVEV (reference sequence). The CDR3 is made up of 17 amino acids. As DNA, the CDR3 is TGTGCCAGCCCCCCGCCCGAGACTAGCAGGGCAAAGGCGACCCAGTACTTC. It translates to CASPPPETSRAKATQYF.

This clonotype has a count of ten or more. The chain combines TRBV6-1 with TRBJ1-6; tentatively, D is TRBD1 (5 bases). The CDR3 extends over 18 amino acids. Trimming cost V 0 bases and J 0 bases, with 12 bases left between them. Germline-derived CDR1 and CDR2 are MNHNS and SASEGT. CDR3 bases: TGTGCCAGCAGTGAAGCGATTGGGGCGAGCTCCTATAATTCACCCCTCCACTTT. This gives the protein CASSEAIGASSYNSPLHF.

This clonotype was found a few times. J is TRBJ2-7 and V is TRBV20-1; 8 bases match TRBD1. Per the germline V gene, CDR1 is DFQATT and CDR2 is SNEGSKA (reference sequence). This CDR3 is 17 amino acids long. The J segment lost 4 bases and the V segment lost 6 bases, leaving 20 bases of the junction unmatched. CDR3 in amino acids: CSALRTGSPIQRYEQYF. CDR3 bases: TGCAGTGCGCTGAGGACAGGGAGTCCAATTCAGAGGTACGAGCAGTACTTC.

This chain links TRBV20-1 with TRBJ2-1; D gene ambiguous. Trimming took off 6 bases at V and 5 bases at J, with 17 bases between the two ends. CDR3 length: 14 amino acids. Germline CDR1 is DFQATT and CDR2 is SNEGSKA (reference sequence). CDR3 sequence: CSARPMYLDNEQFF. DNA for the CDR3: TGCAGTGCGCGACCCATGTACTTGGACAATGAGCAGTTCTTC.

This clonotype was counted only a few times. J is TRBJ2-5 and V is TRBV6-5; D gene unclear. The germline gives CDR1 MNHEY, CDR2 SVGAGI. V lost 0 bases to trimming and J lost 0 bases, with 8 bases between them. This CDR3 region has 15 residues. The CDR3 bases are TGTGCCAGCAGTTACTCTGGAGTAAACCAAGAGACCCAGTACTTC. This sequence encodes CASSYSGVNQETQYF.

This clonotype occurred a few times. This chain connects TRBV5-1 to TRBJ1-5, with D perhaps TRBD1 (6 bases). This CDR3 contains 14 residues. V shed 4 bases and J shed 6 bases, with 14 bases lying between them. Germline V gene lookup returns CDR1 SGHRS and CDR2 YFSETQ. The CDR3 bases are TGCGCCAGCAGCCGGACAGTGGGGGGTCAGCCCCAGCATTTT. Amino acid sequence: CASSRTVGGQPQHF. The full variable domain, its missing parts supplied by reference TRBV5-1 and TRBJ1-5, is KAGVTQTPRYLIKTRGQQVTLSCSPISGHRSVSWYQQTPGQGLQFLFEYFSETQRNKGNFPGRFSGRQFSNSRSEMNVSTLELGDSALYLCASSRTVGGQPQHFGDGTRLSIL.

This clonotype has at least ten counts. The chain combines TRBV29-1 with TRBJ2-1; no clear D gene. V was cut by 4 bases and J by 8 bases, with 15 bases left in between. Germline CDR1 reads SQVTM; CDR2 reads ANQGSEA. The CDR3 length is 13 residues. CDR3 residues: CSVVSALSYEQFF. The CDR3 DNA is TGCAGCGTTGTTTCGGCGTTGAGTTATGAGCAGTTCTTC.

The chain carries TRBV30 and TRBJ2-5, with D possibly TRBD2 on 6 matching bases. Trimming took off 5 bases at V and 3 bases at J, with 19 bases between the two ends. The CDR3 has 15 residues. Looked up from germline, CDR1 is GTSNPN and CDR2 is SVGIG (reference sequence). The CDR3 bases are TGTGCCTGGGCTCCCGGGACTCAAGTGAAAGAGACCCAGTACTTC. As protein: CAWAPGTQVKETQYF.

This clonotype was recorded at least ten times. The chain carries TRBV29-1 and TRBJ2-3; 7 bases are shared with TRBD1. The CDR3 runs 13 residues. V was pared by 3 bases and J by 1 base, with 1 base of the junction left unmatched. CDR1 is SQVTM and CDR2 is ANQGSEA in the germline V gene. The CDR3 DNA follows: TGCAGCGTTGATACAGGGGGCACAGATACGCAGTATTTT. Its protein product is CSVDTGGTDTQYF.

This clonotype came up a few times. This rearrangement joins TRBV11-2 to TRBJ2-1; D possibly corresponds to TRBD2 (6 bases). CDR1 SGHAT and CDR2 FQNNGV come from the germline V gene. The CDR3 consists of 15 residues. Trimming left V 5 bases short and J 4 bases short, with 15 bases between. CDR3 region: CASSPARTIYNEQFF. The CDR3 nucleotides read TGTGCCAGCAGCCCGGCGCGGACTATATACAATGAGCAGTTCTTC.

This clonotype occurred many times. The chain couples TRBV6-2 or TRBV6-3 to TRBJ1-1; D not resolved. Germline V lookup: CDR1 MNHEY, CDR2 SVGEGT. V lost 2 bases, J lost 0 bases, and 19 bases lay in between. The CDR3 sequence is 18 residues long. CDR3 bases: TGTGCCAGCAGTTACGATAACGGAGGGAGTTTCATGAACACTGAAGCTTTCTTT. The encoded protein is CASSYDNGGSFMNTEAFF.

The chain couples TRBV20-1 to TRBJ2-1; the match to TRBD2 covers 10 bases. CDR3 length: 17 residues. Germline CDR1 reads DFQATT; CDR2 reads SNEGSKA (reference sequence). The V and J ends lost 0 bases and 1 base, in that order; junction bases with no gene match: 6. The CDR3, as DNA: TGCAGTGCTAGAGATTGGGGACTAGCGAGGTCCTACAATGAGCAGTTCTTC. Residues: CSARDWGLARSYNEQFF.

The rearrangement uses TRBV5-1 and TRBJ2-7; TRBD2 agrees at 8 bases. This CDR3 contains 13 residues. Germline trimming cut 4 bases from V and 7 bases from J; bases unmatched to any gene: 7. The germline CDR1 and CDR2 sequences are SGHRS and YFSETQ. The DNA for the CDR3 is TGCGCCAGCAGCGCCAGCGGGAGTAGGGAGCAGTACTTC. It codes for CASSASGSREQYF.

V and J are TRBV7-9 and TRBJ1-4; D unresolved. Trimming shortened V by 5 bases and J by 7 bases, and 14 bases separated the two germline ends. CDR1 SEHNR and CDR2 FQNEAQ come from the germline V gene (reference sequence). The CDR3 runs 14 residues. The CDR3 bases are TGTGCCAGCAGCCTAAGCGGCCAGACTGAAAAACTGTTTTTT. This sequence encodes CASSLSGQTEKLFF. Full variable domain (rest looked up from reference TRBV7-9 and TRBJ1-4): DTGVSQNPRHKITKRGQNVTFRCDPISEHNRLYWYRQTLGQGPEFLTYFQNEAQLEKSRLLSDRFSAERPKGSFSTLEIQRTEQGDSAMYLCASSLSGQTEKLFFGSGTQLSVL.

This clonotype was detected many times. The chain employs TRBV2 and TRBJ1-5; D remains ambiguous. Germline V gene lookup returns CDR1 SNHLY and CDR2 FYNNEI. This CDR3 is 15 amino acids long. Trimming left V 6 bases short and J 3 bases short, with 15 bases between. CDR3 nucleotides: TGTGCCAGCAGCCTTGGACGGATGAACAATCAGCCCCAGCATTTT. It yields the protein CASSLGRMNNQPQHF.

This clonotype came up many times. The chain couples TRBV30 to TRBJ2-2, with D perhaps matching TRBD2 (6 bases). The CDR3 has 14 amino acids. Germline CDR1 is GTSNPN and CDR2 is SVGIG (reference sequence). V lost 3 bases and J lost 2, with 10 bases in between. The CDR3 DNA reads TGTGCCTGGAGAGGGGAGGCAAACACCGGGGAGCTGTTTTTT. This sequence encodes CAWRGEANTGELFF.

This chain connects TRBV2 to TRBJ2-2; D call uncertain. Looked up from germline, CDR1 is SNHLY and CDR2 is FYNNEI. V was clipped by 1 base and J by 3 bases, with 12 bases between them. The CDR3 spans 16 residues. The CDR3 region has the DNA TGTGCCAGCAGTGAAGAAGGGCTAGGAGACACCGGGGAGCTGTTTTTT. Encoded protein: CASSEEGLGDTGELFF.

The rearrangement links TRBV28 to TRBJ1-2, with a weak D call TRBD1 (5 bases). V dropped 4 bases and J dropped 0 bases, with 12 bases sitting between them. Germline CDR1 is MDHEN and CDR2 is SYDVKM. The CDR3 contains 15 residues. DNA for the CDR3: TGTGCCAGCAGTTCCCGGGACGGAGCTAACTATGGCTACACCTTC. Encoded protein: CASSSRDGANYGYTF.

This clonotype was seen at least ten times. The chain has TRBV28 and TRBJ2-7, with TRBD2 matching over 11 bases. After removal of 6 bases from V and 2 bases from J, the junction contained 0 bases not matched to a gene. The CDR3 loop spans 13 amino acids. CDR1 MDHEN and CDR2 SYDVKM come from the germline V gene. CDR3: CASRTSGAYEQYF. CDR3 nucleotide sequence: TGTGCCAGCAGGACTAGCGGGGCCTACGAGCAGTACTTC.